Ten or more counts support the clone carrying this T cell receptor (beta chain). Its antigen is unidentified. At least 7 million PBMCs were isolated per sample. These data come from a study of blood T cells in healthy people across ages. Study-wide results and limits: Age showed a roughly linear inverse relationship with TCR beta diversity per million T cells. No one knew whether donors had CMV, which possibly confounded expanded clonotype changes.

Primed by a sample-barcoded 5' primer and a J-beta primer mix, a second PCR proceeded for roughly 7 to 12 cycles. Every individual sample yielded 2.5 million or more paired-end reads (each containing CDR3). A single record per CDR3 protein comes from TCRdb applying MiXCR to the 5' RACE reads. The sample lists 1 million to 1.2 million distinct CDR3 sequences; more than 30% were seen once. The sample taken for sequencing was blood. The TCR originated in a man aged 18 to 30 in good health.

The CDR3 nucleotides are TGTGCCAGCACCCGATTCCGACCAAATGGCTACACCTTC. Its translation: CASTRFRPNGYTF. The rearrangement joins TRBV2 to TRBJ1-2; D remains ambiguous. The CDR3 contains 13 residues. Germline V gene lookup returns CDR1 SNHLY and CDR2 FYNNEI. V lost 7 bases and J lost 6, with 15 bases in between. Full variable domain (remainder filled in from reference TRBV2 and TRBJ1-2): EPEVTQTPSHQVTQMGQEVILRCVPISNHLYFYWYRQILGQKVEFLVSFYNNEISEKSEIFDDQFSVERPDGSNFTLKIRSTKLEDSAMYFCASTRFRPNGYTFGSGTRLTVV.